This TCR beta chain was identified during a study of shared clonotypes between healthy human individuals. Study in general: Each donor's CD4 naive and CD4 memory cells filled three plates apiece, CD8 naive two, and CD8 memory one. Study-wide points: In contrast to clonotypes shared by all four donors, non-shared clonotypes had lower generation probabilities. In general, naive subsets displayed greater estimated richness than memory subsets did.

A word on this clone: Its antigen is not known.

Germline CDR1 and CDR2: SGHTA and FQGNSA. Trimming at V came to 5 bases and at J to 4 bases, leaving 4 bases not matched to a gene. The CDR3 runs to 13 residues. Naivety among CD8 cells was defined by CD45RO negativity and positive CCR7 selection, thereby excluding terminally differentiated effector memory CD45RA+ cells. In the original processing: ImmunoSEQ supplied junction-only sequences lacking quality scores, so filtering was different. TCRdb's copy holds only in-frame clones and misses some; the assay was immunoSEQ multiplex PCR. V and J calls and clone size are those listed in that table; D and trimming were worked out from the DNA. Found here are roughly 770,000 clones, about 97% of them singletons; the top ten hold less than 0.25%.

This TCR derives from a young man in good health. The V and J genes are TRBV7-2 and TRBJ2-7; 8 bases are a match to TRBD2. What was sequenced was naive CD8+ T cells sorted from blood. CDR3 residues: CASSHGRAYEQYF. The DNA of the CDR3 is TGTGCCAGCAGCCACGGGAGGGCGTACGAGCAGTACTTC.